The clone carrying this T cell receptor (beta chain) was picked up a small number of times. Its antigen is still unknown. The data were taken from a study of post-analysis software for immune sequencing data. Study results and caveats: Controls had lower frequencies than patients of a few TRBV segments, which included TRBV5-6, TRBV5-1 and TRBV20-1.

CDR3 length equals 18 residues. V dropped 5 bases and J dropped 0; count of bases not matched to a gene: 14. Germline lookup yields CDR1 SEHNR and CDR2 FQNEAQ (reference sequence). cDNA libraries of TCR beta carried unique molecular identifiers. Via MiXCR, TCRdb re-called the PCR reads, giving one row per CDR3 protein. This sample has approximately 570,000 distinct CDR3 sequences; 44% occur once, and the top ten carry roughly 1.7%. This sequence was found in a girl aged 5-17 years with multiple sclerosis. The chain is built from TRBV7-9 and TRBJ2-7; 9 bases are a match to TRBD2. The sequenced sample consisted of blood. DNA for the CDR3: TGTGCCAGCAGCCCCTATTCGAGCGGGAGGCGCCGCTCCTACGAGCAGTACTTC. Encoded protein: CASSPYSSGRRRSYEQYF.